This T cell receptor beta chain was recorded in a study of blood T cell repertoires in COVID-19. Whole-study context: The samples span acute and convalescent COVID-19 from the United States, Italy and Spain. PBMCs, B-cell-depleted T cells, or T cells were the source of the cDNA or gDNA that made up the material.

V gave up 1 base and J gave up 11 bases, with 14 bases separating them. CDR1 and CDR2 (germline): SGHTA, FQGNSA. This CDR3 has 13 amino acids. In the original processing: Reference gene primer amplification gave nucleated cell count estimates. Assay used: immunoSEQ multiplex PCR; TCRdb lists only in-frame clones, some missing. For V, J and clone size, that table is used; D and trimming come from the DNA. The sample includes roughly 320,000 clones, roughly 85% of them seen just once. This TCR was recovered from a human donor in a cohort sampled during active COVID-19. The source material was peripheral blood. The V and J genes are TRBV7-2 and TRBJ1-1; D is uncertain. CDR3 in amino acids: CASSLGPRERAFF. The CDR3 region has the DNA TGTGCCAGCAGCTTAGGACCCCGGGAGCGGGCTTTCTTT.